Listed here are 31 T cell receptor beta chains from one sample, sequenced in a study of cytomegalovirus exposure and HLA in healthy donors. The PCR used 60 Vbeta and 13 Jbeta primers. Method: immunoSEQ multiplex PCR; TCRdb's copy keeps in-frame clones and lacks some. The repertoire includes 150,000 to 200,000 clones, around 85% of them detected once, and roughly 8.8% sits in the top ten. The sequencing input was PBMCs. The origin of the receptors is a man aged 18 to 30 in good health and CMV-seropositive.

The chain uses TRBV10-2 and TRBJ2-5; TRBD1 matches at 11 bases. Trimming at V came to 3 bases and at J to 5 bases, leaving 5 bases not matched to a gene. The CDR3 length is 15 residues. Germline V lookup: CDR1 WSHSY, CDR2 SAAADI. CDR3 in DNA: TGCGCCAGCAGTGACCTAGGACAGGGGGCCGAGACCCAGTACTTC. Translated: CASSDLGQGAETQYF.

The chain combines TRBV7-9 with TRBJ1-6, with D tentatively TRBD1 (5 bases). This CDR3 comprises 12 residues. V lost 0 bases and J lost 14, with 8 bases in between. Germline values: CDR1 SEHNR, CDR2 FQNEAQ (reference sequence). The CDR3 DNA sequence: TGTGCCAGCAGCTTAGCGGGGGGGACCCTCCACTTT. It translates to CASSLAGGTLHF.

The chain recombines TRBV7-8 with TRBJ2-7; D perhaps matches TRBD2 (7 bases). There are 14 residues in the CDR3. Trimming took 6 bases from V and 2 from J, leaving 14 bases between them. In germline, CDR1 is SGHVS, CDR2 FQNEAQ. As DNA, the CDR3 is TGTGCCAGCAGGGACGGGGGGCCAACCTACGAGCAGTACTTC. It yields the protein CASRDGGPTYEQYF.

For the CDR3, the DNA is TGCGCCAGCAGCCGCGGGACAGGGGGAATCCCGCGAGCTGAAGCTTTCTTT. It specifies CASSRGTGGIPRAEAFF. The chain joins TRBV4-1 to TRBJ1-1; TRBD1 matches at 11 bases. CDR1 and CDR2 from the germline V gene are MGHRA and YSYEKL. V lost 4 bases and J lost 6; bases outside the gene matches: 13. CDR3 length: 17 residues.

In nucleotides, the CDR3 is TGTGCCAGCTCACCAGAAAGGGGATCAATGCAGCCCCAGCATTTT. Amino acid sequence: CASSPERGSMQPQHF. V is TRBV18 and J is TRBJ1-5, with D perhaps matching TRBD1 (5 bases). The germline V and J ends were trimmed by 2 bases and 7 bases, with 15 bases remaining between them. The CDR3 runs to 15 residues. Germline CDR1 is KGHSH and CDR2 is LQKENI.

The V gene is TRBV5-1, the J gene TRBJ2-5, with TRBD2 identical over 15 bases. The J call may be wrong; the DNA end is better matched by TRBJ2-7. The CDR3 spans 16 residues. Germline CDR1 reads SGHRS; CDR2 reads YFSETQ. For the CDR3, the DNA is TGCGCCAGCAGCACCGGGACTAGCGGGGGGATATACGAGCAGTACTTC. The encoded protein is CASSTGTSGGIYEQYF.

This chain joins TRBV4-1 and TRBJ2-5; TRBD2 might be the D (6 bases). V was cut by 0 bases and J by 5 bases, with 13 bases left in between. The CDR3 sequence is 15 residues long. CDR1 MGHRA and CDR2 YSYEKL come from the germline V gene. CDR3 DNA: TGCGCCAGCAGCCAAGAGGGGAGGTTTTCGGAGACCCAGTACTTC. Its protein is CASSQEGRFSETQYF.

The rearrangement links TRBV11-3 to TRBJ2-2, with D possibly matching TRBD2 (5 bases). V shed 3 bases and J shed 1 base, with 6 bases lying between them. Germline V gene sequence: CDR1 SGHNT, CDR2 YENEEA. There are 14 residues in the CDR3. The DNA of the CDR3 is TGTGCCAGCAGCTTGGGAGAGAACACCGGGGAGCTGTTTTTT. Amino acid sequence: CASSLGENTGELFF.

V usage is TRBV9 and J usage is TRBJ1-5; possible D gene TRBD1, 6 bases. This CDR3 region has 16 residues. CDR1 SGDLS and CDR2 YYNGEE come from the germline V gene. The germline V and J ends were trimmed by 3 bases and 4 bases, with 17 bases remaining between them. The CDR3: CASSALFGQGNQPQHF. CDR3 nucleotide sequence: TGTGCCAGCAGCGCTTTGTTCGGTCAGGGGAATCAGCCCCAGCATTTT.

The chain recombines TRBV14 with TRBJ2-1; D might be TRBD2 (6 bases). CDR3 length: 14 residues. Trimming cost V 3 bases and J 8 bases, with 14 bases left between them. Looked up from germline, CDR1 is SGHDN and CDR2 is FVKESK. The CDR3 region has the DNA TGTGCCAGCAGCCAGATTTCTTGGGGGGATGAGCAGTTCTTC. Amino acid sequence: CASSQISWGDEQFF.

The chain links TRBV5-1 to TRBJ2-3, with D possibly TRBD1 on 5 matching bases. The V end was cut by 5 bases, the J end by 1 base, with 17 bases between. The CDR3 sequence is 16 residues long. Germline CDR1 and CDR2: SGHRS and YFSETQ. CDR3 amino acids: CASRQGAISGTDTQYF. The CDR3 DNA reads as TGCGCCAGCAGACAAGGGGCCATCAGCGGCACAGATACGCAGTATTTT.

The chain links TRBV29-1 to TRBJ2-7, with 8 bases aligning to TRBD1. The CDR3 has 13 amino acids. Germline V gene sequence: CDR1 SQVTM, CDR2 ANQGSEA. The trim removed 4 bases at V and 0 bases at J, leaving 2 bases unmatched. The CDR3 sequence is CSVVDRASYEQYF. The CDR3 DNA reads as TGCAGCGTTGTGGACAGGGCCTCCTACGAGCAGTACTTC.

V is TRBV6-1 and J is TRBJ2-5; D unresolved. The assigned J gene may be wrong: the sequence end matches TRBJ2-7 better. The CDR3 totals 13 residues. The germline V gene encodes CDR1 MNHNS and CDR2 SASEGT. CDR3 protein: CASSEARASEQYF. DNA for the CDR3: TGTGCCAGCAGTGAAGCTCGCGCATCCGAGCAGTACTTC.

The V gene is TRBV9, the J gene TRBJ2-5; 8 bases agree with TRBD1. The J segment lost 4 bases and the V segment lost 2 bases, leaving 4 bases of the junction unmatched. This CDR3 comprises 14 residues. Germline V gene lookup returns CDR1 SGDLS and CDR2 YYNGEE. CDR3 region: CASSVGQGRETQYF. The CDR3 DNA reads TGTGCCAGCAGCGTTGGACAGGGCCGAGAGACCCAGTACTTC. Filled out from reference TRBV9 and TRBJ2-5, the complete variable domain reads DSGVTQTPKHLITATGQRVTLRCSPRSGDLSVYWYQQSLDQGLQFLIQYYNGEERAKGNILERFSAQQFPDLHSELNLSSLELGDSALYFCASSVGQGRETQYFGPGTRLLVL.

The CDR3 nucleotides read TGCGCCAGCAGCCAAGATTGGGCCAGATTCCAAGAGACCCAGTACTTC. Translated: CASSQDWARFQETQYF. The J gene is TRBJ2-5, the V gene TRBV4-1, with no clear D. The V gene lost 0 bases and the J gene lost 1 base, with 12 bases spanning the gap. Per germline, CDR1 MGHRA and CDR2 YSYEKL. The CDR3 runs 16 residues.

This CDR3 reads CATKGSYTGGEQYF. As DNA, the CDR3 is TGTGCCACAAAAGGGTCCTATACAGGGGGTGAGCAGTACTTC. The V and J genes are TRBV2 and TRBJ2-7; 8 bases match TRBD1. Germline V gene sequence: CDR1 SNHLY, CDR2 FYNNEI. V lost 10 bases to trimming and J lost 7 bases; unmatched junction nucleotides: 15. The CDR3 consists of 14 residues.

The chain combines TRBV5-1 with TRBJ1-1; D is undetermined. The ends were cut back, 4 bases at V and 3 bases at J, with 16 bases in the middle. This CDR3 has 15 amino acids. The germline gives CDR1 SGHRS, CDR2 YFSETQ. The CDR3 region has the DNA TGCGCCAGCAGCCCCCACCGTGGGCAGGACACTGAAGCTTTCTTT. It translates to CASSPHRGQDTEAFF.

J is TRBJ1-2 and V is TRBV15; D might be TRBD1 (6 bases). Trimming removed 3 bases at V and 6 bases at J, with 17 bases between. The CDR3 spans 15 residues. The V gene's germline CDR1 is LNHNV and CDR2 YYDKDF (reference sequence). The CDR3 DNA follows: TGTGCCACCAGCAGGACTCATACGGGACAAAATGGCTACACCTTC. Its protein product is CATSRTHTGQNGYTF.

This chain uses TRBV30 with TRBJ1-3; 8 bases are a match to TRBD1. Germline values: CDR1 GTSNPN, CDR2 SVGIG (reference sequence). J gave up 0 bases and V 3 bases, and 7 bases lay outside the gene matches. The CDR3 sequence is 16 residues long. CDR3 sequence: CAWSVGTGHSGNTIYF. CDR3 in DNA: TGTGCCTGGAGCGTCGGGACAGGCCACTCTGGAAACACCATATATTTT. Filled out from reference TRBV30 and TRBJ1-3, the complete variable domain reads SQTIHQWPATLVQPVGSPLSLECTVEGTSNPNLYWYRQAAGRGLQLLFYSVGIGQISSEVPQNLSASRPQDRQFILSSKKLLLSDSGFYLCAWSVGTGHSGNTIYFGEGSWLTVV.

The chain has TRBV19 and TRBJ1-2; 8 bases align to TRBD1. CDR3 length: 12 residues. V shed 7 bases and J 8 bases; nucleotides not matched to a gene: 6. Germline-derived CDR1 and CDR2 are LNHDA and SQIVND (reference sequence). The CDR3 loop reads CASTQGAKGYTF. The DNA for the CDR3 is TGTGCCAGTACCCAGGGGGCGAAGGGCTACACCTTC. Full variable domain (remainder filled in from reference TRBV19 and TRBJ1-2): DGGITQSPKYLFRKEGQNVTLSCEQNLNHDAMYWYRQDPGQGLRLIYYSQIVNDFQKGDIAEGYSVSREKKESFPLTVTSAQKNPTAFYLCASTQGAKGYTFGSGTRLTVV.

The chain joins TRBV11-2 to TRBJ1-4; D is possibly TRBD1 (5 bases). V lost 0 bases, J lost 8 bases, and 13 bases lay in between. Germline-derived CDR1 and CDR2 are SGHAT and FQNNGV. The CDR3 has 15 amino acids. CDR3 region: CASSLDTLGGEKLFF. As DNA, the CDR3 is TGTGCCAGCAGCTTAGATACGCTTGGGGGGGAAAAACTGTTTTTT.

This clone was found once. The CDR3 DNA reads TGTGCCAGCAGCGTAGGAGGCTGGTACAACACCGGGGAGCTGTTTTTT. Protein product: CASSVGGWYNTGELFF. The chain couples TRBV9 to TRBJ2-2; D remains unclear. This CDR3 region has 16 residues. V shed 0 bases and J shed 2 bases, with 11 bases lying between them. CDR1 and CDR2 (germline): SGDLS, YYNGEE.

Written as DNA, the CDR3 is TGTGCCAGCAGCCCCAGGCTAGCGGGGGCGACAGATACGCAGTATTTT. Its protein product is CASSPRLAGATDTQYF. The chain is built from TRBV7-3 and TRBJ2-3; 10 nucleotides line up with TRBD2. The V segment lost 5 bases and the J segment 3 bases; nucleotides outside the gene matches: 8. Germline V gene sequence: CDR1 SGHTA, CDR2 FQGTGA. The CDR3 extends over 16 amino acids.

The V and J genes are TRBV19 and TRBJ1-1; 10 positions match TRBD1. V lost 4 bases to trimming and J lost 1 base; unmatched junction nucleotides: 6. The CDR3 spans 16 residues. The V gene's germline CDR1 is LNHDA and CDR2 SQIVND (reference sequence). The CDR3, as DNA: TGTGCCAGTAGTACGCGCCGGGACAGGGGGAACACTGAAGCTTTCTTT. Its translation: CASSTRRDRGNTEAFF.

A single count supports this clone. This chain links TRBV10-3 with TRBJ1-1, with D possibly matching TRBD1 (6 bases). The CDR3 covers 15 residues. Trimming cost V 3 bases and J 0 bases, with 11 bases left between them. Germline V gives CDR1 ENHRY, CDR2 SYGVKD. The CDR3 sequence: CAISETDRLNTEAFF. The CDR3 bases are TGTGCCATCAGTGAAACTGACAGGTTGAACACTGAAGCTTTCTTT.

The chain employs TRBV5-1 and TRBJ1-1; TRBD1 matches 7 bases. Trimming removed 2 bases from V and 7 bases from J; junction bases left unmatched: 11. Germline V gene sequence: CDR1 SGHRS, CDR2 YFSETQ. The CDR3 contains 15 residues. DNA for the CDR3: TGCGCCAGCAGCTTTGAACTGACAGGGCAAGATGAAGCTTTCTTT. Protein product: CASSFELTGQDEAFF.

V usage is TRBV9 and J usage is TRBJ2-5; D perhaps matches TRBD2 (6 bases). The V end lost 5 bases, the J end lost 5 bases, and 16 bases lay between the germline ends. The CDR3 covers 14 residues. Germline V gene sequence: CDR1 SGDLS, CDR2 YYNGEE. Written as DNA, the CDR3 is TGTGCCAGCAGTCCCCGACTAGAGCTGGAGACCCAGTACTTC. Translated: CASSPRLELETQYF. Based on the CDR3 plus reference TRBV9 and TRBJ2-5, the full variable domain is DSGVTQTPKHLITATGQRVTLRCSPRSGDLSVYWYQQSLDQGLQFLIQYYNGEERAKGNILERFSAQQFPDLHSELNLSSLELGDSALYFCASSPRLELETQYFGPGTRLLVL.

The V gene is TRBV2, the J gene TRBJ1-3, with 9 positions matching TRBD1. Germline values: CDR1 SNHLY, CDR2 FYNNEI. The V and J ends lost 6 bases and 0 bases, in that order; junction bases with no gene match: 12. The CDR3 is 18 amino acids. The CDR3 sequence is CASSGGQGDLFSGNTIYF. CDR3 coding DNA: TGTGCCAGCAGCGGGGGACAGGGTGATCTCTTCTCTGGAAACACCATATATTTT.

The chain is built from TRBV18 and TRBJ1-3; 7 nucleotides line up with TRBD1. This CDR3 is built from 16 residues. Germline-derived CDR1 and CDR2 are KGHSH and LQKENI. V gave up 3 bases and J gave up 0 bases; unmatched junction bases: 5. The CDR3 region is CASSPRTGDSGNTIYF. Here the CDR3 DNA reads TGTGCCAGCTCACCGCGGACAGGCGACTCTGGAAACACCATATATTTT. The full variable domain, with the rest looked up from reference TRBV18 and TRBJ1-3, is NAGVMQNPRHLVRRRGQEARLRCSPMKGHSHVYWYRQLPEEGLKFMVYLQKENIIDESGMPKERFSAEFPKEGPSILRIQQVVRGDSAAYFCASSPRTGDSGNTIYFGEGSWLTVV.

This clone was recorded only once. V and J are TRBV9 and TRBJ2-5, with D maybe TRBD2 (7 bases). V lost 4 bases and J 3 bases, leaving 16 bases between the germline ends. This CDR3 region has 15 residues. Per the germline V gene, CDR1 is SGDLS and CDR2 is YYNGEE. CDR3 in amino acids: CASSRVGGAKETQYF. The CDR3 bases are TGTGCCAGCAGCCGTGTAGGGGGGGCCAAAGAGACCCAGTACTTC.

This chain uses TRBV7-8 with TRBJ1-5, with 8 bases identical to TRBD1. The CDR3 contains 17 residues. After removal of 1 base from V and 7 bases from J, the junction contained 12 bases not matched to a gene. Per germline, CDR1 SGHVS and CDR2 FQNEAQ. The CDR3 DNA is TGTGCCAGCAGCTTAGACGTGGTGACAGGGGACTTCCAGCCCCAGCATTTT. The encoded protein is CASSLDVVTGDFQPQHF.